Listed below are T cell receptor beta chains from one sample, sequenced in a study of shared clonotypes between healthy human individuals. Method: immunoSEQ multiplex PCR; TCRdb's copy keeps in-frame clones and lacks some. The data show under 1 million clones, roughly 96% seen once. The sample consisted of naive CD8+ T cells sorted from blood. All receptors derive from a man aged 25 to 40 in good health. The CDR3 runs from the conserved cysteine through the conserved F or W. The order of the fields is J gene, V gene, D gene, clone size, CDR3 protein, CDR3 DNA. A D gene is named only where the DNA matches it firmly. Only some rows state a clone size, as once, few, many or a class for expanded clones.

>TRBJ2-7|TRBV5-1|TRBD1|NA
CASSPGTGVDEQYF
TGCGCCAGCAGCCCCGGGACAGGGGTAGACGAGCAGTACTTC
>TRBJ2-6|TRBV7-2|NA|NA
CASSSHLSTPGANVLTF
TGTGCCAGCAGCTCTCATCTCAGTACACCTGGGGCCAACGTCCTGACTTTC
>TRBJ1-5|TRBV27|NA|NA
CASSFRGGGQPQHF
TGTGCCAGCAGTTTTAGAGGGGGAGGTCAGCCCCAGCATTTT
>TRBJ1-2|TRBV10-3|NA|NA
CAISESRTVLPNYGYTF
TGTGCCATCAGTGAGTCTAGGACGGTGCTCCCAAACTATGGCTACACCTTC
>TRBJ2-7|TRBV5-6|NA|NA
CASSFGYEQYF
TGTGCCAGCAGCTTCGGGTACGAGCAGTACTTC
>TRBJ2-1|TRBV19|NA|NA
CASSLYNEQFF
TGTGCCAGTAGTCTCTACAATGAGCAGTTCTTC
>TRBJ2-7|TRBV7-9|NA|NA
CASSPPPGDRGYEQYF
TGTGCCAGCAGCCCGCCCCCCGGAGACCGGGGATACGAGCAGTACTTC
>TRBJ2-1|TRBV29-1|NA|NA
CSVQTGLDITSYNEQFF
TGCAGCGTCCAAACGGGACTCGATATCACCTCCTACAATGAGCAGTTCTTC
>TRBJ2-7|TRBV29-1|NA|NA
CSVGEDSYEQYF
TGCAGCGTTGGGGAGGACAGTTACGAGCAGTACTTC
>TRBJ2-5|TRBV9|TRBD2|NA
CASSVVSGGQETQYF
TGTGCCAGCAGCGTAGTTAGCGGGGGCCAAGAGACCCAGTACTTC
>TRBJ1-1|TRBV27|TRBD1|once
CASYSGGTEAFF
TGTGCCAGCTATTCAGGGGGCACTGAAGCTTTCTTT
>TRBJ2-1|TRBV28|NA|NA
CASSLIGSVYNEQFF
TGTGCCAGCAGTTTAATTGGGTCAGTTTACAATGAGCAGTTCTTC
>TRBJ1-2|TRBV29-1|NA|NA
CSVEVDSNYGYTF
TGCAGCGTTGAAGTCGACAGTAACTATGGCTACACCTTC
>TRBJ1-1|TRBV25-1|NA|NA
CASSERYTEAFF
TGTGCCAGCAGTGAACGATACACTGAAGCTTTCTTT
>TRBJ2-1|TRBV6-6|NA|NA
CASSYSDYKNYNEQFF
TGTGCCAGCAGTTACTCCGACTACAAGAACTACAATGAGCAGTTCTTC
>TRBJ2-1|TRBV7-2|NA|NA
CASSLVAYSYNEQFF
TGTGCCAGCAGCTTGGTGGCTTACTCCTACAATGAGCAGTTCTTC
>TRBJ1-2|TRBV18|NA|NA
CASSPTGGAGDGYTF
TGTGCCAGCTCACCGACCGGGGGGGCAGGAGATGGCTACACCTTC
>TRBJ1-5|TRBV28|NA|NA
CASSLGTGFNQPQHF
TGTGCCAGCAGTTTAGGTACAGGTTTCAATCAGCCCCAGCATTTT
>TRBJ2-1|TRBV6-4|NA|NA
CASSDSSGNEQFF
TGTGCCAGCAGTGACTCTTCCGGGAATGAGCAGTTCTTC
>TRBJ1-3|TRBV29-1|NA|NA
CSVVLGAGNTIYF
TGCAGCGTTGTCTTGGGGGCTGGAAACACCATATATTTT
>TRBJ2-7|TRBV5-1|NA|once
CASSLQGYEQYF
TGCGCCAGCAGCTTGCAGGGGTACGAGCAGTACTTC
>TRBJ2-7|TRBV27|NA|once
CASSLLASSYEQYF
TGTGCCAGCAGTTTACTAGCTTCCTCCTACGAGCAGTACTTC
>TRBJ1-5|TRBV25-1|NA|once
CASSDGGHISQPQHF
TGTGCCAGCAGTGATGGGGGGCATATAAGTCAGCCCCAGCATTTT
>TRBJ2-2|TRBV4-3|NA|NA
CASSHAAEGELFF
TGCGCCAGCAGCCATGCTGCCGAAGGGGAGCTGTTTTTT
>TRBJ2-7|TRBV14|NA|NA
CASSQGSGFSYEQYF
TGTGCCAGCAGCCAAGGCTCAGGGTTCTCCTACGAGCAGTACTTC
>TRBJ2-7|TRBV6-4|NA|NA
CASSDRPGAEQYF
TGTGCCAGCAGTGACCGACCAGGGGCCGAGCAGTACTTC
>TRBJ1-1|TRBV2|TRBD1|NA
CASRAGTGGALDTEAFF
TGTGCCAGCAGAGCTGGGACAGGGGGAGCGTTGGACACTGAAGCTTTCTTT
>TRBJ2-7|TRBV27|TRBD1|NA
CASSPLRTGSYEQYF
TGTGCCAGCAGTCCGCTGCGGACAGGCTCCTACGAGCAGTACTTC
>TRBJ2-7|TRBV11-2|NA|NA
CASSFPQGDSYEQYF
TGTGCCAGCAGCTTTCCCCAGGGTGACTCCTACGAGCAGTACTTC
>TRBJ2-7|TRBV5-1|NA|NA
CASSLAERTETYEQYF
TGCGCCAGCAGCTTGGCCGAGCGGACGGAGACCTACGAGCAGTACTTC
>TRBJ1-1|TRBV5-5|NA|NA
CASSLGDTEAFF
TGTGCCAGCAGCTTGGGTGACACTGAAGCTTTCTTT
>TRBJ1-1|TRBV11-2|NA|NA
CASSFGGQGEAFF
TGTGCCAGCAGCTTCGGGGGTCAGGGAGAAGCTTTCTTT
>TRBJ1-2|TRBV4-3|NA|NA
CASSQEAGLHYGYTF
TGCGCCAGCAGCCAAGAAGCTGGACTACACTATGGCTACACCTTC
>TRBJ1-2|TRBV7-9|NA|NA
CASSLDGPGYTF
TGTGCCAGCAGCTTAGATGGCCCTGGCTACACCTTC
>TRBJ2-1|TRBV11-2|TRBD2|NA
CASSLGGLAGYNEQFF
TGTGCCAGCAGCTTAGGAGGTCTAGCGGGCTACAATGAGCAGTTCTTC
>TRBJ1-5|TRBV27|NA|NA
CASSWTGLNQPQHF
TGTGCCAGCAGTTGGACGGGGCTCAATCAGCCCCAGCATTTT
>TRBJ1-1|TRBV7-6|TRBD1|NA
CASSAGQSNTEAFF
TGTGCCAGCAGCGCGGGACAGTCGAACACTGAAGCTTTCTTT
>TRBJ2-4|TRBV6-5|TRBD1|NA
CASSYRTGGVKNIQYF
TGTGCCAGCAGTTACCGCACAGGGGGTGTCAAAAACATTCAGTACTTC
>TRBJ2-3|TRBV2|NA|NA
CASNPGTLVTDTQYF
TGTGCCAGCAACCCCGGGACCTTGGTCACAGATACGCAGTATTTT
>TRBJ1-2|TRBV6-5|NA|NA
CASSFTGTDSYGYTF
TGTGCCAGCAGTTTCACCGGGACGGACTCGTATGGCTACACCTTC
>TRBJ2-1|TRBV28|TRBD2|NA
CASSFSGLARYNEQFF
TGTGCCAGCAGTTTTTCGGGACTAGCGCGCTACAATGAGCAGTTCTTC
>TRBJ2-5|TRBV29-1|NA|NA
CSVEDVGEGTQYF
TGCAGCGTTGAAGATGTGGGAGAGGGGACCCAGTACTTC
>TRBJ2-1|TRBV7-9|NA|NA
CASSPPGENRYNEQFF
TGTGCCAGCAGCCCCCCCGGGGAGAACAGGTACAATGAGCAGTTCTTC
>TRBJ2-7|TRBV7-8|TRBD1|NA
CASSARDRTYEQYF
TGTGCCAGCAGCGCTCGGGACAGGACTTACGAGCAGTACTTC
>TRBJ1-2|TRBV27|NA|NA
CASSSRGNYGYTF
TGTGCCAGCAGTTCCAGGGGTAACTATGGCTACACCTTC
>TRBJ2-6|TRBV27|NA|NA
CASSKSGDGANVLTF
TGTGCCAGCAGCAAATCCGGGGACGGGGCCAACGTCCTGACTTTC
>TRBJ2-1|TRBV20-1|NA|NA
CSGASGNEQFF
TGCAGTGGAGCCTCGGGGAATGAGCAGTTCTTC
>TRBJ2-1|TRBV7-9|TRBD2|NA
CASSSGTSEFF
TGTGCCAGCAGCTCCGGGACTAGCGAGTTCTTC
>TRBJ2-7|TRBV4-1|TRBD2|NA
CASSQLLAGDHEQYF
TGCGCCAGCAGCCAACTACTAGCGGGAGACCACGAGCAGTACTTC
>TRBJ1-2|TRBV9|NA|NA
CASSDSPNYGYTF
TGTGCCAGCAGCGATAGTCCAAACTATGGCTACACCTTC
>TRBJ2-1|TRBV2|TRBD2|NA
CAIRTSGYNEQFF
TGTGCCATCCGAACTAGCGGATACAATGAGCAGTTCTTC
>TRBJ1-5|TRBV7-9|NA|few
CASSLGRGTPQHF
TGTGCCAGCAGCTTAGGACGGGGAACGCCCCAGCATTTT
>TRBJ2-7|TRBV15|TRBD1|NA
CATSRDGTGGEFRGYEQYF
TGTGCCACCAGCAGAGACGGGACAGGGGGCGAGTTTCGTGGGTACGAGCAGTACTTC
>TRBJ2-7|TRBV11-2|NA|NA
CASSLQPTGTYEQYF
TGTGCCAGCAGCTTACAGCCGACGGGGACTTACGAGCAGTACTTC
>TRBJ2-1|TRBV27|NA|once
CASSLYKDPGDNEQFF
TGTGCCAGCAGTTTATATAAGGACCCGGGGGACAATGAGCAGTTCTTC
>TRBJ2-2|TRBV10-3|NA|NA
CAIKREAAPDLRTGELFF
TGTGCCATCAAGAGGGAGGCGGCGCCGGATTTAAGAACCGGGGAGCTGTTTTTT
>TRBJ2-7|TRBV2|TRBD1|once
CASSGGTVESYEQYF
TGTGCCAGCAGTGGTGGGACAGTTGAGTCCTACGAGCAGTACTTC
>TRBJ1-4|TRBV10-3|NA|NA
CAISEGGLEEKLFF
TGTGCCATCAGTGAAGGGGGGCTAGAAGAAAAACTGTTTTTT
>TRBJ1-1|TRBV7-6|TRBD1|NA
CASSPGTGLEAFF
TGTGCCAGCAGCCCCGGGACAGGGCTAGAAGCTTTCTTT
>TRBJ2-3|TRBV2|NA|NA
CASSESGVSPPTDTQYF
TGTGCCAGCAGTGAATCGGGAGTATCGCCCCCCACAGATACGCAGTATTTT